A selection of T cell receptor beta chains follows, all from one sample in a study of cytomegalovirus exposure and HLA in healthy donors. The table came from immunoSEQ multiplex PCR; TCRdb's copy has only in-frame clones and leaves some out. The sample includes 190,000 or so clones, around 83% of them seen just once. The sample consisted of PBMCs. The receptors derive from a man in his forties or fifties in good health and CMV-seronegative. The CDR3 runs from the conserved cysteine through the conserved F or W. Fields, in order: D gene, V gene, J gene, CDR3 protein. The D gene is left open where the match is weak.

d_gene: .
v_gene: TRBV6-1
j_gene: TRBJ2-4
CDR3aa: CASSEGARKGAKNIQYF

d_gene: TRBD2
v_gene: TRBV6-5
j_gene: TRBJ2-3
CDR3aa: CASSGTSGNTDTQYF

d_gene: .
v_gene: TRBV4-3
j_gene: TRBJ1-6
CDR3aa: CASSQESRHSPLHF

d_gene: .
v_gene: TRBV6-6
j_gene: TRBJ2-1
CDR3aa: CASSKLGGSSYNEQFF

d_gene: TRBD1
v_gene: TRBV25-1
j_gene: TRBJ2-7
CDR3aa: CASSEWGAGTGVYEQYF

d_gene: TRBD1
v_gene: TRBV19
j_gene: TRBJ2-2
CDR3aa: CASSGRQGGTGELFF

d_gene: .
v_gene: TRBV18
j_gene: TRBJ2-5
CDR3aa: CASSPARGETQYF

d_gene: TRBD1
v_gene: TRBV7-2
j_gene: TRBJ2-1
CDR3aa: CASSFTGGRLGEQFF

d_gene: TRBD1
v_gene: TRBV6-1
j_gene: TRBJ1-5
CDR3aa: CASSEGQGGNNQPQHF

d_gene: TRBD1
v_gene: TRBV19
j_gene: TRBJ2-5
CDR3aa: CASRTGAETQYF

d_gene: .
v_gene: TRBV7-2
j_gene: TRBJ2-7
CDR3aa: CASSGRDPSSYEQYF

d_gene: .
v_gene: TRBV10-1
j_gene: .
CDR3aa: CASSERLRSPYEQYF

d_gene: TRBD2
v_gene: TRBV7-3
j_gene: TRBJ2-1
CDR3aa: CASSLAGGNNEQFF

d_gene: TRBD2
v_gene: TRBV5-1
j_gene: TRBJ2-5
CDR3aa: CASSFGGGETQYF

d_gene: TRBD1
v_gene: TRBV30
j_gene: TRBJ2-3
CDR3aa: CASDRVITDTQYF

d_gene: TRBD1
v_gene: TRBV7-2
j_gene: TRBJ1-2
CDR3aa: CASNRQGLGYTF

d_gene: TRBD2
v_gene: TRBV10-3
j_gene: TRBJ2-5
CDR3aa: CAISESTSGRGTQYF

d_gene: TRBD2
v_gene: TRBV28
j_gene: TRBJ2-7
CDR3aa: CASRHPSGSLKEQYF

d_gene: .
v_gene: TRBV6-6
j_gene: TRBJ2-5
CDR3aa: CASSPRTAGEETQYF

d_gene: TRBD2
v_gene: TRBV19
j_gene: TRBJ2-2
CDR3aa: CASSQTGTSAYTGELFF

d_gene: TRBD1
v_gene: TRBV7-9
j_gene: TRBJ2-7
CDR3aa: CSSSPRTGGWEQYF

d_gene: TRBD1
v_gene: TRBV2
j_gene: .
CDR3aa: CASSISGTGVEQYF

d_gene: .
v_gene: TRBV6-5
j_gene: TRBJ1-4
CDR3aa: CASSLGRGRTNEKLFF

d_gene: .
v_gene: TRBV18
j_gene: TRBJ1-5
CDR3aa: CASSPPSGVEGQPQHF

d_gene: TRBD2
v_gene: TRBV4-2
j_gene: TRBJ2-1
CDR3aa: CASSQQTSGSGNEQFF

d_gene: .
v_gene: TRBV5-8
j_gene: TRBJ1-1
CDR3aa: CASSPRVDTEAFF

d_gene: .
v_gene: TRBV19
j_gene: TRBJ1-2
CDR3aa: CASTRENYGYTF

d_gene: .
v_gene: TRBV5-1
j_gene: TRBJ2-2
CDR3aa: CASSEGQPNTGELFF

d_gene: TRBD2
v_gene: TRBV10-3
j_gene: TRBJ2-3
CDR3aa: CAISPKLSAGGSTDTQYF

d_gene: TRBD2
v_gene: TRBV6-5
j_gene: TRBJ2-3
CDR3aa: CASSRGLAGGQAQYF

d_gene: TRBD1
v_gene: TRBV7-9
j_gene: TRBJ1-5
CDR3aa: CASSSGQGMGLSNQPQHF

d_gene: .
v_gene: TRBV7-2
j_gene: TRBJ2-3
CDR3aa: CASSLVGGTDTQYF

d_gene: .
v_gene: TRBV28
j_gene: TRBJ2-7
CDR3aa: CASSLREGAYEQYF

d_gene: .
v_gene: TRBV6-7
j_gene: TRBJ1-1
CDR3aa: CASSYSRARLMNTEAFF

d_gene: .
v_gene: TRBV6-1
j_gene: TRBJ1-1
CDR3aa: CASSLDRNTEAFF

d_gene: TRBD1
v_gene: TRBV5-5
j_gene: TRBJ1-5
CDR3aa: CASSLQGAGQPQHF

d_gene: .
v_gene: TRBV6-4
j_gene: TRBJ1-1
CDR3aa: CASSYDRPVNTEAFF